One T cell receptor beta chain is described in this entry. Its antigen is as yet unknown. This CDR3 is 15 amino acids long. Trimming cost V 6 bases and J 0 bases, with 12 bases left between them. The germline CDR1 and CDR2 sequences are MNHEY and SVGAGI. These data come from a study of cytomegalovirus exposure and HLA in healthy donors. Study overall: A subsequent analysis reported that the roughly 120 validation repertoires were produced on the same platform that had also been used for the 666 first-cohort repertoires. Overall study findings and caveats: It was reportedly the case that the classifier diagnosed cytomegalovirus status with high specificity and sensitivity. Associated with cytomegalovirus, according to the listing, were 150 to 200 TCR beta chains.

Only in-frame clones appear in the TCRdb table, and some are missing; sequencing was by immunoSEQ multiplex PCR. The table includes 250,000 or so clones, roughly 87% detected once. The sample taken for sequencing was PBMCs. This chain links TRBV6-5 with TRBJ1-5; possibly TRBD1 for D (5 bases). This TCR derives from a man between 18 and 35 years old in good health and CMV-seropositive. The CDR3 DNA follows: TGTGCCAGCAGCCGCGGCGGGACTAGCAATCAGCCCCAGCATTTT. Protein: CASSRGGTSNQPQHF.